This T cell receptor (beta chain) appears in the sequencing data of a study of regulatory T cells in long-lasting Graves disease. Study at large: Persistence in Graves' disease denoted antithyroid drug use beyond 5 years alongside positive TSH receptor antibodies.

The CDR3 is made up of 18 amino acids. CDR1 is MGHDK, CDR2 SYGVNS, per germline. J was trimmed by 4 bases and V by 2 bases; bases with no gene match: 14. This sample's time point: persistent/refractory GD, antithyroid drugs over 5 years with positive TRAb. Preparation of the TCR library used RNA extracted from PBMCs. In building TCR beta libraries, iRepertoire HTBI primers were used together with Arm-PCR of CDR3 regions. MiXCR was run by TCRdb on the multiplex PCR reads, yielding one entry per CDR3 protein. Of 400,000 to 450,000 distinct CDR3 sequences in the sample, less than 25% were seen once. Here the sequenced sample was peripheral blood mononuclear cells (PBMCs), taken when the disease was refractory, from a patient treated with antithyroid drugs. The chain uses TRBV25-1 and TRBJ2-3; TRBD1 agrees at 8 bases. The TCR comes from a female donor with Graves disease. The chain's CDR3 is CASSEPHQGAHLPDTQYF. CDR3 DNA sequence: TGTGCCAGCAGTGAACCCCACCAGGGGGCCCACCTACCAGATACGCAGTATTTT.